This T cell receptor beta chain was retrieved from a study of blood T cell repertoires in COVID-19. Study-level information: PBMCs, B-cell-depleted T cells, or T cells were the source of the cDNA or gDNA that made up the material.

Ages ranged from about 18 to 89 years, with residence in about two dozen US areas. Membership in each cohort depended on participant-reported clinical history. V shed 6 bases and J shed 7 bases, with 9 bases lying between them. Germline lookup yields CDR1 MNHEY and CDR2 SVGEGT. The CDR3 is made up of 11 amino acids. In the authors' workflow: Amplifying reference gene primers gave estimates of nucleated cell counts. TCRdb keeps only in-frame clones here, not all; method: immunoSEQ multiplex PCR. The DNA was the basis for D and trimming; V, J and clone size are from that table. Among some 260,000 clones listed, around 80% were seen once.

Sequences were obtained from PBMCs or T cells enriched from blood (not recorded which). This TCR was sampled from a man aged 25 to 40 with acute COVID-19. This chain uses TRBV6-2 or TRBV6-3 with TRBJ1-1; D might be TRBD1 (6 bases). The CDR3 DNA follows: TGTGCCAGCAGCCCAGGGGTTGAAGCTTTCTTT. Translated, it gives CASSPGVEAFF.